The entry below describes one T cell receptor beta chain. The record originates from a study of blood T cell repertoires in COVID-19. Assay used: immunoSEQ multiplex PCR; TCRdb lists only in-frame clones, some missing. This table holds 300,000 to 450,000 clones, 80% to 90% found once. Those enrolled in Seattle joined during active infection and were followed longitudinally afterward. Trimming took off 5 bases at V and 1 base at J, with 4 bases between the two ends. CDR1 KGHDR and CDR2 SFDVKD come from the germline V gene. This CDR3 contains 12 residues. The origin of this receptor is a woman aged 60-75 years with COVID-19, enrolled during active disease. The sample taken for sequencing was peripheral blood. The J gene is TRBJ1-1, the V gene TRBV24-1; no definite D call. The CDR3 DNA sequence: TGTGCCACCAGTGGGCCGAACACTGAAGCTTTCTTT. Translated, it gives CATSGPNTEAFF.